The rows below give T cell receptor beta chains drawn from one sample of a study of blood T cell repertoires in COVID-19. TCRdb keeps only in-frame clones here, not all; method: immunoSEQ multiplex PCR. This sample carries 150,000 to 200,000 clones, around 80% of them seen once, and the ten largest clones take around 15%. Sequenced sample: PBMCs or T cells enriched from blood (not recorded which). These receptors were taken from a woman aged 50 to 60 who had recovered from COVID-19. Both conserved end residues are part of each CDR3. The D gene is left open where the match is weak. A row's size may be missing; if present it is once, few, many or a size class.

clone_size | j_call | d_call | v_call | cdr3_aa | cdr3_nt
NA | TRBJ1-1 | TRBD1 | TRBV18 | CASSPTDRPLKLFF | TGTGCCAGCTCACCCACGGACAGGCCGCTGAAGCTATTCTTT
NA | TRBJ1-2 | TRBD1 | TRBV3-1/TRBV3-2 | CASSPGPQGANYGYTF | TGTGCCAGCAGCCCCGGGCCACAGGGGGCTAACTATGGCTACACCTTC
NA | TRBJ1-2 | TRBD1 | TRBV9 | CASSASGQNYGYTF | TGTGCCAGCAGCGCATCGGGACAGAACTATGGCTACACCTTC
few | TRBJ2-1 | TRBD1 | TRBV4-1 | CASSGTGGSIYNEQFF | TGCGCCAGCAGCGGGACAGGGGGTTCAATTTACAATGAGCAGTTCTTC
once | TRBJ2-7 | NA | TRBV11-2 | CASSVQGSGEQYF | TGTGCCAGCAGTGTGCAGGGTAGTGGAGAGCAGTACTTC
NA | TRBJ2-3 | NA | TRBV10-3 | CAIREVAGGADTQYF | TGTGCCATCAGGGAGGTGGCGGGCGGCGCAGATACGCAGTATTTT
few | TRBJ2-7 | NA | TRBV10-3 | CAIRGGSRGYEQYF | TGTGCCATCAGGGGAGGTAGTCGCGGATACGAGCAGTACTTC
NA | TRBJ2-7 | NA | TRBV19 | CASSLGHLPSYEQYF | TGTGCCAGTAGTCTCGGACACCTCCCCTCCTACGAGCAGTACTTC
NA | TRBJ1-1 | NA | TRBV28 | CASTPGGMYTEAFF | TGTGCCAGCACTCCGGGGGGCATGTACACTGAAGCTTTCTTT
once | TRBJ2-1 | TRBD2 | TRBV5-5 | CASSPLGGRARFF | TGTGCCAGCAGTCCCCTGGGAGGGAGGGCACGGTTCTTC
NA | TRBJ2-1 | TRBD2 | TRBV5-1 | CASKKREGLYNEQFF | TGCGCCAGCAAGAAGCGGGAGGGCCTCTACAATGAGCAGTTCTTC
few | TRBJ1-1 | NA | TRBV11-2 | CASSLGGLTRTEAFF | TGTGCCAGCAGCTTAGGAGGCTTAACGCGTACTGAAGCTTTCTTT
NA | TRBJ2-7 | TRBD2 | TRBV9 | CASNWKLAVPTYEQYF | TGTGCCAGCAATTGGAAACTAGCGGTCCCTACCTACGAGCAGTACTTC
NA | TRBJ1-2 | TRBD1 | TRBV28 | CASRAQGRAGDNYGYTF | TGTGCCAGCAGGGCACAGGGGCGAGCAGGCGATAACTATGGCTACACCTTC
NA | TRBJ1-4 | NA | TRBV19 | CATTTSANEKLFF | TGTGCCACCACGACATCTGCTAATGAAAAACTGTTTTTT
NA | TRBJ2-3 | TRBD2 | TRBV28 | CASSSLVRSGRADTQYF | TGTGCCAGCAGTTCCTTAGTCCGTAGCGGGAGAGCAGATACGCAGTATTTT
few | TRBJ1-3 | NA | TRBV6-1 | CASSEAPGGRNTIYF | TGTGCCAGCAGTGAAGCGCCGGGGGGCAGAAACACCATATATTTT
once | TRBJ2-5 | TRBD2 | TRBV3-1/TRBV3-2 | CASRGLPETQYF | TGTGCCAGCAGGGGACTACCAGAGACCCAGTACTTC
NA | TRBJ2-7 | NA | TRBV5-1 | CASSLVWEKGSYEQYF | TGCGCCAGCAGCTTGGTGTGGGAAAAGGGGTCCTACGAGCAGTACTTC
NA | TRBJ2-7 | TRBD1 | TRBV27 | CASSKQGAWEQYF | TGTGCCAGCAGCAAACAGGGGGCGTGGGAGCAGTACTTC
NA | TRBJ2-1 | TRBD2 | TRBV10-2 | CASRDGTSDYNEQFF | TGCGCCAGCAGGGACGGGACTAGCGATTACAATGAGCAGTTCTTC
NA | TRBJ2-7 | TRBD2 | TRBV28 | CASSPSGQSHHEQYF | TGTGCCAGCTCTCCTAGCGGGCAATCCCATCACGAGCAGTACTTC
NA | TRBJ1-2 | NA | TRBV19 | CASSMGQLFYGYTF | TGTGCCAGTAGTATGGGCCAGCTTTTCTATGGCTACACCTTC
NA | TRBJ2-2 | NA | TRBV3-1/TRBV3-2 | CASSRPRLTSFTGELFF | TGTGCCAGCAGCCGTCCAAGACTGACTAGTTTCACCGGGGAGCTGTTTTTT
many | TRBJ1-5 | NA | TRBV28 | CAATEQRSNQPQHF | TGTGCCGCCACGGAACAGAGAAGCAATCAGCCCCAGCATTTT
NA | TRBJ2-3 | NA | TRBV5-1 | CASSLSADPSTDTQYF | TGCGCCAGCAGCTTATCGGCGGATCCTAGCACAGATACGCAGTATTTT
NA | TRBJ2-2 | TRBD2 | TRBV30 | CAWTETSAGLLPRTTGELFF | TGTGCCTGGACCGAAACTTCAGCGGGACTCTTACCCCGAACAACCGGGGAGCTGTTTTTT
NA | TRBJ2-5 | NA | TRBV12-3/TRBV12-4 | CASRVQETQYF | TGTGCCAGCAGGGTTCAGGAGACCCAGTACTTC
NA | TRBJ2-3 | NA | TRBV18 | CASSSTDTQYF | TGTGCCAGCTCATCAACAGATACGCAGTATTTT
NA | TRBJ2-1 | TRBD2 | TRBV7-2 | CASSLVPSGNEQFF | TGTGCCAGCAGCTTAGTTCCTAGCGGCAATGAGCAGTTCTTC
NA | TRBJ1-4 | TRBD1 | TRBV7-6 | CASSRDRGRNPSNEKLFF | TGTGCCAGCAGTCGAGACAGGGGGCGAAACCCTTCTAATGAAAAACTGTTTTTT
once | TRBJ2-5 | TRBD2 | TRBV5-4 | CASSLAGGIQETQYF | TGTGCCAGCAGCTTGGCCGGGGGGATCCAAGAGACCCAGTACTTC
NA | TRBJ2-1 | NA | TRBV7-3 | CASSPDSHNEQFF | TGTGCCAGCAGCCCAGACAGTCACAATGAGCAGTTCTTC
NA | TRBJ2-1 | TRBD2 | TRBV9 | CASSLRTSGNNEQFF | TGTGCCAGCAGCCTCCGGACTAGCGGAAACAATGAGCAGTTCTTC
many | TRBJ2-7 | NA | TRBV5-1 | CASSLTSSYEQYF | TGCGCCAGCAGCTTGACGAGCTCCTACGAGCAGTACTTC
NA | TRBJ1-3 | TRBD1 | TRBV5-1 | CASSRTGVEGNTIYF | TGCGCCAGCAGCAGGACAGGGGTAGAAGGAAACACCATATATTTT
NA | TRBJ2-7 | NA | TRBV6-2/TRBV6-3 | CASSYPAGLYEQYF | TGTGCCAGCAGTTACCCGGCCGGACTCTACGAGCAGTACTTC
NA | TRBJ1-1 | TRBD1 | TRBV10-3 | CAIRSRDRGGAFF | TGTGCCATCAGATCCCGGGACAGGGGGGGAGCTTTCTTT
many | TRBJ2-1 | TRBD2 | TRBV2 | CASISGTSDNNEQFF | TGTGCCAGCATCTCCGGGACTAGCGACAACAATGAGCAGTTCTTC
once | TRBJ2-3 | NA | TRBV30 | CAWLTYSTDTQYF | TGTGCCTGGTTGACTTATAGCACAGATACGCAGTATTTT
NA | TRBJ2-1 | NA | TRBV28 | CASSLSYNEQFF | TGTGCCAGCAGTTTGAGTTACAATGAGCAGTTCTTC
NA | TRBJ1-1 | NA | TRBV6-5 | CASIRERNTEAFF | TGTGCCAGCATTAGGGAGCGGAACACTGAAGCTTTCTTT
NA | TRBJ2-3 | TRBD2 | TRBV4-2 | CASSQALTSAPGTDTQYF | TGTGCCAGCAGCCAGGCATTGACTAGCGCTCCAGGCACAGATACGCAGTATTTT
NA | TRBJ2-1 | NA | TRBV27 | CASSLSRYNEQFF | TGTGCCAGCAGTTTATCCAGATACAATGAGCAGTTCTTC
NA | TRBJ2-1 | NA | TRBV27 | CASSSNLKNNEQFF | TGTGCCAGCAGTTCTAACCTAAAGAACAATGAGCAGTTCTTC
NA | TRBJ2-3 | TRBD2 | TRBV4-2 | CASSQVTSAGNTQYF | TGTGCCAGCAGCCAAGTCACTAGCGCGGGGAATACGCAGTATTTT
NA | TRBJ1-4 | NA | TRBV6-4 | CASSPGQGGAEKLFF | TGTGCCAGCAGCCCCGGCCAGGGAGGGGCCGAAAAACTGTTTTTT